Here is one TCR beta chain with its context. Its antigen is unidentified. Germline loops: CDR1 SEHNR, CDR2 FQNEAQ (reference sequence). This CDR3 is 14 amino acids long. Trimming took 6 bases from V and 3 from J, leaving 14 bases between them. According to the study, TCR beta libraries were built with iRepertoire HTBI primers and CDR3-region Arm-PCR. TCRdb analysed the multiplex PCR reads with MiXCR anew, one entry per CDR3 protein. The sample yields roughly 500,000 distinct CDR3 sequences, about 22% seen once. This sample stems from a study of regulatory T cells in long-lasting Graves disease. Documented time point: persistent/refractory GD, antithyroid drugs over 5 years with positive TRAb. The TCR library used RNA extracted from PBMCs. Criteria from the American Thyroid Association guidelines were applied to diagnose Graves' disease. The study, taken as a whole, reports: Persistent disease was characterized by preferential usage of TRBV28, TRBJ1-2 and TRBJ2-5. The sample size was small, and this may have reduced accuracy.

The chain recombines TRBV7-9 with TRBJ2-5; TRBD2 might be the D (6 bases). This receptor was obtained from a female donor with Graves disease. Sequenced material: peripheral blood mononuclear cells (PBMCs), taken when the disease was refractory, from a patient treated with antithyroid drugs. The CDR3 DNA sequence: TGTGCCAGCAGTCCCACAGCGGGCAAAGAGACCCAGTACTTC. Translation gives CASSPTAGKETQYF.